A single sample is the source of the 15 T cell receptor beta chains below, sequenced in a study of shared clonotypes between healthy human individuals. Libraries were prepared by immunoSEQ multiplex PCR; TCRdb keeps only in-frame clonotypes and omits some of them. Here the sample spans some 2,500,000 clones, just under 95% being singletons. Sequenced: naive CD4+ T cells from PBMCs. Subset specified: CD45RA+ positively selected. Receptors originate from a man in his late teens or twenties in good health. Some clones in this sample may be carry-over from other donors' samples.

The rearrangement links TRBV6-1 to TRBJ1-2; D ambiguous. The CDR3 totals 13 residues. Germline CDR1 and CDR2: MNHNS and SASEGT. V was cut by 5 bases and J by 2 bases, with 9 bases left in between. The CDR3 loop is CASSLVVNYGYTF. The DNA of the CDR3 is TGTGCCAGCAGTTTAGTCGTCAACTATGGCTACACCTTC.

This sequence joins TRBV19 and TRBJ1-2; tentatively, D is TRBD1 (5 bases). V was cut by 7 bases and J by 1 base, with 16 bases left in between. Germline-derived CDR1 and CDR2 are LNHDA and SQIVND (reference sequence). This CDR3 has 15 residues. CDR3 sequence (DNA): TGTGCCAGTAAGGACCCTCGGGGGATTAACTATGGCTACACCTTC. This sequence encodes CASKDPRGINYGYTF.

The chain joins TRBV5-1 to TRBJ2-4, with D possibly matching TRBD2 (6 bases). V lost 4 bases to trimming and J lost 10 bases, with 15 bases between them. The CDR3 is 13 residues long. From germline, CDR1 is SGHRS and CDR2 YFSETQ. CDR3 amino acids: CASSVTGDSIQYF. CDR3 in DNA: TGCGCCAGCAGCGTAACCGGGGACTCAATTCAGTACTTC.

The chain couples TRBV6-5 to TRBJ2-7; D is uncertain. Trimming removed 4 bases from V and 3 bases from J, with 19 bases in between. In germline, CDR1 is MNHEY, CDR2 SVGAGI. The CDR3 runs to 16 residues. CDR3 residues: CASSFGPGGSGYEQYF. In nucleotides, the CDR3 is TGTGCCAGCAGTTTCGGCCCCGGCGGATCGGGCTACGAGCAGTACTTC.

The chain is built from TRBV19 and TRBJ1-4; the D gene is possibly TRBD1 (5 bases). There are 16 residues in the CDR3. Germline assignment: CDR1 LNHDA and CDR2 SQIVND (reference sequence). Trimming shortened V by 5 bases and J by 4 bases, and 17 bases separated the two germline ends. The CDR3 coding sequence is TGTGCCAGTAGTTCTCGGGGGTCGCCTCTTAATGAAAAACTGTTTTTT. It encodes CASSSRGSPLNEKLFF. The entire variable domain, with the rest obtained from reference TRBV19 and TRBJ1-4, is as follows: DGGITQSPKYLFRKEGQNVTLSCEQNLNHDAMYWYRQDPGQGLRLIYYSQIVNDFQKGDIAEGYSVSREKKESFPLTVTSAQKNPTAFYLCASSSRGSPLNEKLFFGSGTQLSVL.

The chain employs TRBV6-6 and TRBJ1-4; D is perhaps TRBD1 (6 bases). This CDR3 region has 16 residues. The germline V gene encodes CDR1 MNHNY and CDR2 SVGAGI (reference sequence). V was pared by 7 bases and J by 7 bases, with 22 bases between. The CDR3 DNA follows: TGTGCCAGCAATCGCGTTTGGGGGGGCGCGACTGAAAAACTGTTTTTT. As protein: CASNRVWGGATEKLFF.

Notes on this clone: This sample also contains other DNA sequences that code for the same CDR3. The CDR3 sequence is CASSPQSGTEAFF. The CDR3, as DNA: TGTGCCAGCTCACCACAGTCAGGGACTGAAGCTTTCTTT. The chain has TRBV18 and TRBJ1-1, with a possible D match to TRBD1 (5 bases). The V end was cut by 1 base, the J end by 5 bases, with 8 bases between. The germline V gene encodes CDR1 KGHSH and CDR2 LQKENI. This CDR3 contains 13 residues.

Concerning this clone itself: Other DNA sequences in this specimen translate into the identical CDR3. This chain uses TRBV5-1 with TRBJ1-5, with 8 bases matching TRBD1. V lost 0 bases, J lost 4 bases, and 0 bases stayed unmatched. This CDR3 contains 14 residues. The germline CDR1 and CDR2 sequences are SGHRS and YFSETQ. The CDR3 region has the DNA TGCGCCAGCAGCTTGGGGACAGGGAATCAGCCCCAGCATTTT. Translated: CASSLGTGNQPQHF.

The V call is TRBV7-3, the J call TRBJ1-1; D is uncertain. The CDR3 is made up of 15 amino acids. Trimming took off 1 base at V and 1 base at J, with 10 bases between the two ends. Germline V lookup: CDR1 SGHTA, CDR2 FQGTGA. The chain's CDR3 is CASSLNPGTNTEAFF. The CDR3 coding sequence is TGTGCCAGCAGCTTAAATCCGGGAACGAACACTGAAGCTTTCTTT.

The V gene is TRBV10-3, the J gene TRBJ1-4; perhaps TRBD1 as D (5 bases). CDR3 size: 13 residues. CDR1 and CDR2 (germline): ENHRY, SYGVKD. Written as DNA, the CDR3 is TGTGCGACGAAGGGGCGCGGAGACGAAAAACTGTTTTTT. Translated, it gives CATKGRGDEKLFF.

The chain employs TRBV14 and TRBJ2-7; TRBD2 aligns across 10 bases. V dropped 10 bases and J dropped 6; count of bases not matched to a gene: 9. CDR3 size: 13 residues. Per the germline V gene, CDR1 is SGHDN and CDR2 is FVKESK. The CDR3 region has the DNA TGTGCCACCCGAAATAGCGGGGGGCGCGAGCAGTACTTC. Translated: CATRNSGGREQYF. Variable domain in full (rest from reference TRBV14 and TRBJ2-7): EAGVTQFPSHSVIEKGQTVTLRCDPISGHDNLYWYRRVMGKEIKFLLHFVKESKQDESGMPNNRFLAERTGGTYSTLKVQPAELEDSGVYFCATRNSGGREQYFGPGTRLTVT.

The chain has TRBV18 and TRBJ2-7, with D uncertain. Per the germline V gene, CDR1 is KGHSH and CDR2 is LQKENI. The CDR3 sequence is 14 residues long. V lost 2 bases to trimming and J lost 2 bases, with 10 bases between them. CDR3 amino acids: CASSPGRNTYEQYF. CDR3 coding DNA: TGTGCCAGCTCACCAGGCCGGAATACCTACGAGCAGTACTTC. Complete variable domain (other parts from reference TRBV18 and TRBJ2-7): NAGVMQNPRHLVRRRGQEARLRCSPMKGHSHVYWYRQLPEEGLKFMVYLQKENIIDESGMPKERFSAEFPKEGPSILRIQQVVRGDSAAYFCASSPGRNTYEQYFGPGTRLTVT.

The chain uses TRBV7-9 and TRBJ1-2; possible D gene TRBD1, 6 bases. Germline loops: CDR1 SEHNR, CDR2 FQNEAQ (reference sequence). The CDR3 is 16 residues long. The V end lost 4 bases, the J end lost 0 bases, and 15 bases lay between the germline ends. The CDR3 here is CASSSIRQAANYGYTF. CDR3 DNA sequence: TGTGCCAGCAGCTCAATCAGACAGGCTGCTAACTATGGCTACACCTTC. The variable domain in full, with the rest retrieved from reference TRBV7-9 and TRBJ1-2, is DTGVSQNPRHKITKRGQNVTFRCDPISEHNRLYWYRQTLGQGPEFLTYFQNEAQLEKSRLLSDRFSAERPKGSFSTLEIQRTEQGDSAMYLCASSSIRQAANYGYTFGSGTRLTVV.

V is TRBV7-2 and J is TRBJ2-1, with 7 nucleotides matching TRBD1. CDR1 is SGHTA and CDR2 is FQGNSA in the germline V gene. Trimming cost V 3 bases and J 3 bases; bases outside gene matches: 2. CDR3 length: 14 residues. DNA for the CDR3: TGTGCCAGCAGCTTGGGGACAGACTACAATGAGCAGTTCTTC. This translates into CASSLGTDYNEQFF.

The V gene is TRBV19, the J gene TRBJ2-3; 10 bases agree with TRBD2. The CDR3 is 16 amino acids. The junction had 5 bases not matched to a gene; V was cut back by 5 bases and J by 0 bases. Germline V gene lookup returns CDR1 LNHDA and CDR2 SQIVND (reference sequence). The CDR3 sequence: CASSSKLAGSTDTQYF. The CDR3 region has the DNA TGTGCCAGTAGTTCTAAACTAGCGGGAAGCACAGATACGCAGTATTTT.